The source of this T cell receptor beta chain is a study of control samples from healthy donors and cancer patients (dated by TCRdb to about 2020). Worth noting for this clone: The antigen it recognizes is unknown. The record has no base qualities; no much larger clone is one base away.

Libraries were constructed by the immunoSEQ multiplex PCR assay. Here the immuneACCESS table is served through TCRdb, limited to in-frame sequences with V and J called. Missing clones are a known gap in these copies; in checked studies unresolved V genes cover under half, and the rest lacks a known reason. A total of approximately 60,000 clones appear in this sample, 75% to 85% of them only once. The ten largest clones take up approximately 5% of the sample. The CDR1 and CDR2 encoded by the germline V gene are MDHEN and SYDVKM. V was cut back by 3 bases and J by 7 bases, leaving a gap of 22 bases between them. Spanning cysteine to phenylalanine, the CDR3 consists of 16 amino acids. Only the CDR3 region is kept as DNA, spanning 48 bases read in frame from base 1.

The origin of this receptor is a man between 40 and 49 years old in good health. Specimen: blood. The chain is assembled from TRBV28 and TRBJ2-7; TRBD1 is perhaps the D gene, given 5 matching bases. The CDR3 amino acid sequence is: CASSFSGNTVSREQYF. The DNA sequence is TGTGCCAGCAGTTTTTCAGGGAATACCGTGTCGAGAGAGCAGTACTTC.